One and the same sample provided the 24 T cell receptor beta chains below, sequenced in a study of beta chain features in type 1 diabetes. All of the isolated RNA was reverse transcribed, so expressed TCRB transcripts were sequenced. The assay was immunoSEQ multiplex PCR, and TCRdb's table has in-frame clones only and misses some. The profile shows approximately 300,000 clones, 8% to 13% of them singletons. The material sequenced was naive CD4+ T cells from blood. These receptors were taken from a woman aged 25 to 39 in good health.

This clone was seen more than once but under ten times. This chain links TRBV7-2 with TRBJ2-7; 7 nucleotides agree with TRBD2. V lost 1 base, J lost 4 bases, and 13 bases stayed unmatched. This CDR3 comprises 17 residues. Germline lookup yields CDR1 SGHTA and CDR2 FQGNSA. CDR3 nucleotides: TGTGCCAGCAGCTTAGGGGGCGGGAGCCGTCTCTTTTACGAGCAGTACTTC. This codes for CASSLGGGSRLFYEQYF. Combining the CDR3 with reference TRBV7-2 and TRBJ2-7 gives the whole variable domain GAGVSQSPSNKVTEKGKDVELRCDPISGHTALYWYRQSLGQGLEFLIYFQGNSAPDKSGLPSDRFSAERTGGSVSTLTIQRTQQEDSAVYLCASSLGGGSRLFYEQYFGPGTRLTVT.

The V and J genes are TRBV21-1 and TRBJ1-2. TRBV21-1 is assigned pseudogene status. This CDR3 comprises 13 residues. The CDR3 here is CASSNHLRGGYTF. The CDR3 DNA reads TGTGCCAGCAGCAACCATTTACGAGGGGGCTACACCTTC.

A note on this clone: Distinct nucleotide sequences in the sample also encode this CDR3. The chain couples TRBV6-4 to TRBJ2-3; no reliable D call. Trimming took off 4 bases at V and 0 bases at J, with 5 bases between the two ends. The CDR3 runs 13 residues. Germline V gives CDR1 MRHNA, CDR2 SNTAGT. The CDR3 sequence is CASSVESTDTQYF. The CDR3 DNA reads TGTGCCAGCAGTGTGGAGAGCACAGATACGCAGTATTTT.

This clone was observed a single time. V gene TRBV28 combines with J gene TRBJ1-1; no definite D call. V was trimmed by 3 bases and J by 0 bases, leaving 11 bases between them. Germline CDR1 reads MDHEN; CDR2 reads SYDVKM. The CDR3 is 15 residues long. DNA for the CDR3: TGTGCCAGCAGTTTTAGTGGAGGGATGAACACTGAAGCTTTCTTT. This translates into CASSFSGGMNTEAFF.

J is TRBJ1-2 and V is TRBV2, with TRBD1 matching over 8 bases. This CDR3 is built from 13 residues. The trim removed 5 bases at V and 5 bases at J, leaving 4 bases unmatched. The V gene's germline CDR1 is SNHLY and CDR2 FYNNEI. The CDR3 nucleotides are TGTGCCAGCAGTTCACAGGGGGTTTATGGCTACACCTTC. Amino acid sequence: CASSSQGVYGYTF.

This clone came up a few times. V usage is TRBV7-9 and J usage is TRBJ2-1; possibly TRBD2 for D (5 bases). The CDR3 covers 16 residues. The germline V and J ends were trimmed by 1 base and 8 bases, with 18 bases remaining between them. The V gene's germline CDR1 is SEHNR and CDR2 FQNEAQ (reference sequence). The CDR3 DNA is TGTGCCAGCAGCTTAGAGGATTACGACCAGAGGGATGAGCAGTTCTTC. Its translation: CASSLEDYDQRDEQFF. Looking up the rest from reference TRBV7-9 and TRBJ2-1 gives the full variable domain: DTGVSQNPRHKITKRGQNVTFRCDPISEHNRLYWYRQTLGQGPEFLTYFQNEAQLEKSRLLSDRFSAERPKGSFSTLEIQRTEQGDSAMYLCASSLEDYDQRDEQFFGPGTRLTVL.

This clone was seen a few times. This chain connects TRBV7-3 to TRBJ2-1, with D tentatively TRBD2 (5 bases). V lost 2 bases, J lost 0 bases, and 11 bases lay in between. The CDR3 covers 16 residues. Looked up from germline, CDR1 is SGHTA and CDR2 is FQGTGA. The DNA of the CDR3 is TGTGCCAGCAGCTTACGGACTCAAAGCTCCTACAATGAGCAGTTCTTC. It translates to CASSLRTQSSYNEQFF.

The CDR3: CSAGTDNYEQYF. The CDR3 DNA reads TGCAGCGCCGGGACAGACAACTACGAGCAGTACTTC. The rearrangement uses TRBV29-1 and TRBJ2-7; TRBD1 matches 7 bases. This CDR3 region has 12 residues. V lost 7 bases to trimming and J lost 3 bases; unmatched junction nucleotides: 6. Germline V gives CDR1 SQVTM, CDR2 ANQGSEA.

The table lists this clone with a few counts. The chain joins TRBV5-4 to TRBJ2-2, with 7 positions matching TRBD2. This CDR3 is built from 15 residues. The germline CDR1 and CDR2 sequences are SGHNT and YYREEE (reference sequence). The V segment lost 4 bases and the J segment 6 bases; nucleotides outside the gene matches: 9. CDR3 in amino acids: CASSPGLVLAGELFF. CDR3 DNA sequence: TGTGCCAGCAGCCCTGGACTAGTCCTGGCCGGGGAGCTGTTTTTT.

J is TRBJ2-1 and V is TRBV5-4; D possibly corresponds to TRBD2 (6 bases). Germline CDR1 SGHNT, CDR2 YYREEE (reference sequence). V lost 2 bases and J lost 4, with 16 bases in between. The CDR3 is 16 amino acids. CDR3 bases: TGTGCCAGCAGCTTCCGGTGGGCTAGCGAATACAATGAGCAGTTCTTC. Translated, it gives CASSFRWASEYNEQFF.

The chain has TRBV6-5 and TRBJ2-1; 8 bases are a match to TRBD1. The CDR3 spans 14 residues. The germline V gene encodes CDR1 MNHEY and CDR2 SVGAGI. The J segment lost 8 bases and the V segment lost 6 bases, leaving 9 bases of the junction unmatched. Here the CDR3 DNA reads TGTGCCAGCAGGCCGACAGGGGAAAACTATGAGCAGTTCTTC. Protein sequence: CASRPTGENYEQFF.

Comment on this clone: One end of the junction is discordant with germline, which a read error may explain. V usage is TRBV5-1 and J usage is TRBJ2-3; D is possibly TRBD1 or TRBD2 (5 bases each). The CDR3 runs 12 residues. The V gene's germline CDR1 is SGHRS and CDR2 YFSETQ. The CDR3 DNA reads TGCGCCGGCAGGGTTTGGAGGGATACGCAGTATTTT. This sequence encodes CAGRVWRDTQYF.

This rearrangement joins TRBV7-8 to TRBJ2-5; 7 bases are a match to TRBD2. Per germline, CDR1 SGHVS and CDR2 FQNEAQ. The CDR3 contains 13 residues. The V and J ends lost 3 bases and 5 bases, in that order; junction bases with no gene match: 3. The CDR3 spells CASSLREFETQYF. The CDR3 nucleotides are TGTGCCAGCAGCTTGCGGGAGTTCGAGACCCAGTACTTC.

This clone was found a few times. This chain links TRBV11-2 with TRBJ1-1; D may be TRBD1 (5 bases). V was pared by 4 bases and J by 3 bases, with 18 bases between. Germline V gene data show CDR1 as SGHAT and CDR2 as FQNNGV. This CDR3 is 16 amino acids long. The DNA for the CDR3 is TGTGCCAGCAGCTCAAACTCAGGTCTCAGGGACACTGAAGCTTTCTTT. Translating it yields CASSSNSGLRDTEAFF.

The chain couples TRBV5-6 to TRBJ2-4, with D tentatively TRBD2 (6 bases). In germline, CDR1 is SGHDT, CDR2 YYEEEE. V lost 2 bases and J lost 6, with 9 bases in between. CDR3 length equals 13 residues. The CDR3: CASSFYGGNIQYF. CDR3 nucleotides: TGTGCCAGCAGCTTTTACGGGGGAAACATTCAGTACTTC.

The genes are TRBV19 and TRBJ2-7; TRBD1 matches at 7 bases. Trimming at V came to 4 bases and at J to 4 bases, leaving 7 bases not matched to a gene. Germline CDR1 is LNHDA and CDR2 is SQIVND (reference sequence). This CDR3 is built from 14 residues. The CDR3 DNA reads as TGTGCCAGTAGTAAGACAGGGAATGGTTACGAGCAGTACTTC. Translation: CASSKTGNGYEQYF.

In its sample, this clone was seen a few times. V gene TRBV18 combines with J gene TRBJ2-3; 9 nucleotides match TRBD2. The CDR3 loop spans 15 amino acids. Per the germline V gene, CDR1 is KGHSH and CDR2 is LQKENI. J was trimmed by 0 bases and V by 4 bases; bases with no gene match: 2. CDR3 sequence reads: CASSLGLASTDTQYF. In nucleotides, the CDR3 is TGTGCCAGCTCACTCGGACTAGCGAGCACAGATACGCAGTATTTT.

The chain couples TRBV6-5 to TRBJ2-5; D is possibly TRBD2 (6 bases). Germline CDR1 is MNHEY and CDR2 is SVGAGI. The CDR3 runs to 15 residues. Trimming removed 6 bases from V and 4 bases from J, with 18 bases in between. This CDR3 is CASREYGTRGETQYF. The CDR3 coding sequence is TGTGCCAGCAGGGAGTACGGGACTCGCGGAGAGACCCAGTACTTC.

This clone was counted between two and nine times. The chain combines TRBV18 with TRBJ2-1; 10 bases are a match to TRBD2. The CDR3 spans 21 residues. J gave up 0 bases and V 7 bases, and 21 bases lay outside the gene matches. The germline gives CDR1 KGHSH, CDR2 LQKENI. The CDR3 DNA reads as TGTGCCAGCTTCCCGGGGATAGGACTAGCGGTCGACATGAGCTCCTACAATGAGCAGTTCTTC. Translation: CASFPGIGLAVDMSSYNEQFF.

This clone has a handful of counts. V usage is TRBV15 and J usage is TRBJ2-3; D call uncertain. Germline V gene data show CDR1 as LNHNV and CDR2 as YYDKDF (reference sequence). V gave up 3 bases and J gave up 2 bases, with 12 bases separating them. This CDR3 is built from 15 residues. The chain's CDR3 is CATSRLGGYTDTQYF. In nucleotides, the CDR3 is TGTGCCACCAGCAGGTTAGGCGGATACACAGATACGCAGTATTTT.

This sequence joins TRBV6-5 and TRBJ2-3; no firm D call. The V gene's germline CDR1 is MNHEY and CDR2 SVGAGI. The CDR3 contains 11 residues. V lost 11 bases, J lost 5 bases, and 11 bases lay in between. The CDR3 sequence: CASRGVDTQYF. The CDR3 DNA is TGTGCCTCCCGAGGCGTAGATACGCAGTATTTT.

The rearrangement links TRBV19 to TRBJ2-6; a weak D match, TRBD1 (5 bases). Germline V gives CDR1 LNHDA, CDR2 SQIVND (reference sequence). CDR3 length: 16 amino acids. With 2 bases removed from V and 1 base from J, the gap between germline ends came to 9 bases. This CDR3 is CASSIQGQSGANVLTF. The CDR3 DNA follows: TGTGCCAGTAGTATACAGGGTCAGTCTGGGGCCAACGTCCTGACTTTC.

This clone was observed a handful of times. V is TRBV5-1 and J is TRBJ2-5; D possibly corresponds to TRBD1 (8 bases). The V gene lost 4 bases and the J gene lost 2 bases, with 18 bases spanning the gap. Germline V gives CDR1 SGHRS, CDR2 YFSETQ. The length of the CDR3 is 16 residues. CDR3 protein: CASSPSTGGGQETQYF. In DNA form, the CDR3 reads TGCGCCAGCAGCCCCAGCACAGGGGGAGGGCAAGAGACCCAGTACTTC.

The rearrangement uses TRBV27 and TRBJ2-5; TRBD1 matches 7 bases. The germline V gene encodes CDR1 MNHEY and CDR2 SMNVEV (reference sequence). Trimming removed 4 bases from V and 2 bases from J; junction bases left unmatched: 13. The CDR3 is made up of 17 amino acids. CDR3 protein: CASSYRQGSWRQETQYF. The DNA for the CDR3 is TGTGCCAGCAGTTACCGACAGGGAAGTTGGCGTCAAGAGACCCAGTACTTC.